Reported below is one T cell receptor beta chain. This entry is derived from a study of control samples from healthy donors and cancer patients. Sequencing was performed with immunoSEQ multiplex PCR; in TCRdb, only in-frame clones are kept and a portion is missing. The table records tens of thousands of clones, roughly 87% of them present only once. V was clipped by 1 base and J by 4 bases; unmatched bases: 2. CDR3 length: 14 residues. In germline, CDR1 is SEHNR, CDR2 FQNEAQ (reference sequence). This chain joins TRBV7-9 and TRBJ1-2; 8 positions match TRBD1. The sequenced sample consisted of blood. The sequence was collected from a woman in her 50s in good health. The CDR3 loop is CASSLGTGGYGYTF. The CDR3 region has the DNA TGTGCCAGCAGCTTAGGCACAGGGGGCTATGGCTACACCTTC. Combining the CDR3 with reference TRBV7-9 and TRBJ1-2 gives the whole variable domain DTGVSQNPRHKITKRGQNVTFRCDPISEHNRLYWYRQTLGQGPEFLTYFQNEAQLEKSRLLSDRFSAERPKGSFSTLEIQRTEQGDSAMYLCASSLGTGGYGYTFGSGTRLTVV.